This T cell receptor beta chain was found in a study of cytomegalovirus exposure and HLA in healthy donors. Study in general: Roughly 180 million T cells yielded more than 95 million unique TCR beta sequences, as an earlier analysis found.

Germline V gene sequence: CDR1 SGHNT, CDR2 YYREEE (reference sequence). This CDR3 has 19 residues. The junction had 8 bases not matched to a gene; V was cut back by 0 bases and J by 2 bases. A remark on this clone: Its antigen is as yet unknown.

Overall study results and limits: As was reported, the HLA-A and HLA-B alleles of most subjects were accurately predicted from TCR beta sequences.

Use of 60 Vbeta and 13 Jbeta primers characterized the PCR. The table came from immunoSEQ multiplex PCR; TCRdb's copy has only in-frame clones and leaves some out. The sample contains about 140,000 clones, around three quarters of which appear only once. Sequences were obtained from PBMCs. The chain carries TRBV5-4 and TRBJ2-6; 10 positions match TRBD2. The TCR was taken from a man aged 40-49 years in good health and CMV-seronegative. CDR3 sequence (DNA): TGTGCCAGCAGCTTGGCCGGGCTAGCGGGAGCCGCTGGGGCCAACGTCCTGACTTTC. This gives the protein CASSLAGLAGAAGANVLTF.